A single TCR beta chain is shown here with its context. TCRdb keeps only in-frame clones here, not all; method: immunoSEQ multiplex PCR. The sample lists hundreds of thousands of clones, 75% to 90% occurring once. This sample was taken from a study of cytomegalovirus exposure and HLA in healthy donors. Germline CDR1 reads LGHNA; CDR2 reads YNFKEQ. The germline V and J ends were trimmed by 4 bases and 6 bases, with 22 bases remaining between them. CDR3 length equals 17 residues. The sequenced sample consisted of PBMCs. This chain connects TRBV4-2 to TRBJ1-5; unclear D gene. This receptor was identified in a woman aged 18-29 years in good health and CMV-seronegative. CDR3 sequence (DNA): TGTGCCAGCAGCCCAACACGCGGGGTTGAGATGGGTCAGCCCCAGCATTTT. It encodes CASSPTRGVEMGQPQHF.